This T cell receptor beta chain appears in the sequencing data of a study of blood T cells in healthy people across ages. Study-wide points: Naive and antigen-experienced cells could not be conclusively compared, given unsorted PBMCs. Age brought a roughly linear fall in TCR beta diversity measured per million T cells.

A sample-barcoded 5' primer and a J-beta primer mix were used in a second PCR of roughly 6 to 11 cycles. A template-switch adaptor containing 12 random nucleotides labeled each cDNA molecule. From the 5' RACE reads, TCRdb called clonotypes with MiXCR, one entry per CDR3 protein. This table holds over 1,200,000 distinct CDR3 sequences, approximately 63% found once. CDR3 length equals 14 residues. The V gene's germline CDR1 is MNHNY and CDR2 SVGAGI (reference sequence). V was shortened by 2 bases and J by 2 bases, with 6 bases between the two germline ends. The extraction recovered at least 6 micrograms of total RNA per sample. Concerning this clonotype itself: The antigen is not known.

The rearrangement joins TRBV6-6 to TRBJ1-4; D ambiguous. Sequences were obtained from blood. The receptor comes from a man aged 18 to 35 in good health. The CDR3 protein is CASSYGDTNEKLFF. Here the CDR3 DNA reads TGTGCCAGCAGTTACGGAGACACTAATGAAAAACTGTTTTTT.